This T cell receptor beta chain appears in the sequencing data of a study of Ad26.COV2.S vaccination and SARS-CoV-2 variants. From germline, CDR1 is SGHVS and CDR2 FQNEAQ. Trimming took 6 bases from V and 2 from J; bases not matched to a gene: 11. This CDR3 has 17 residues. TCRdb's copy holds only in-frame clones and misses some; the assay was immunoSEQ multiplex PCR. The sample includes about 350,000 clones, about 88% seen only once; the top ten take roughly a tenth. Regarding treatment: roughly 19 received Ad26.COV2.S at low or high dose, single or two shots; 5 received placebo; per-sample allocation not given. After the first vaccine or placebo injection, samples were drawn on day 63.

The origin of this receptor is a person between 18 and 65 years old who received the Ad26.COV2.S COVID-19 vaccine or a placebo. The rearrangement links TRBV7-8 to TRBJ2-3; 10 nucleotides match TRBD2. Sample: peripheral blood, taken in a trial of Ad26.COV2.S vaccine versus placebo. The CDR3 sequence is CASSPGSSGRNTDTQYF. CDR3 in DNA: TGTGCCAGCAGTCCCGGGAGTAGCGGGAGGAACACAGATACGCAGTATTTT. Looking up the rest from reference TRBV7-8 and TRBJ2-3 gives the full variable domain: GAGVSQSPRYKVAKRGQDVALRCDPISGHVSLFWYQQALGQGPEFLTYFQNEAQLDKSGLPSDRFFAERPEGSVSTLKIQRTQQEDSAVYLCASSPGSSGRNTDTQYFGPGTRLTVL.